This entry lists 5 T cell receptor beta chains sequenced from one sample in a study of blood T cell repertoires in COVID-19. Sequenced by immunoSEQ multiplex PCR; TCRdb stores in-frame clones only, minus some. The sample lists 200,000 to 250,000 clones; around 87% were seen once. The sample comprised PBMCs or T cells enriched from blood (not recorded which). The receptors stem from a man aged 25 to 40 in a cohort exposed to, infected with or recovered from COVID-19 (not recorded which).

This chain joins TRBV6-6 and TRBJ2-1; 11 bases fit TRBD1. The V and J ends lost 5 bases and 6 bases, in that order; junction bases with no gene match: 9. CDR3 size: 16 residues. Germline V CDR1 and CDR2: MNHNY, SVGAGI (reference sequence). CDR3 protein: CASSQPGGTGGNEQFF. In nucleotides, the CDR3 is TGTGCCAGCAGTCAACCAGGGGGGACAGGGGGCAATGAGCAGTTCTTC.

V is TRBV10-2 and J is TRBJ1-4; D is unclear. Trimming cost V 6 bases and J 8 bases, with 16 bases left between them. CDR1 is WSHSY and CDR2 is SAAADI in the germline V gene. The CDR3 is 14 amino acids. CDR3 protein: CASRNIPGGEKLFF. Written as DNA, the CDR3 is TGCGCCAGCAGGAACATCCCCGGAGGGGAAAAACTGTTTTTT.

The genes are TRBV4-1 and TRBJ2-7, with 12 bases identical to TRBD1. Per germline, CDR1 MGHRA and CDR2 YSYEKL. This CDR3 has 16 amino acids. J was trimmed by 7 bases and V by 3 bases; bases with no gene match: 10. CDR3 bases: TGCGCCAGCAGCCAGCAACCGGGACAGGGGGCGGGGGAGCAGTACTTC. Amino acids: CASSQQPGQGAGEQYF.

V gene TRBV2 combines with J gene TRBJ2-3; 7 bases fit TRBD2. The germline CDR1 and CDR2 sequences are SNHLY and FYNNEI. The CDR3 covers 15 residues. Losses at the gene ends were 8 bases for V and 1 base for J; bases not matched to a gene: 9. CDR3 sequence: CASGGRATGTDTQYF. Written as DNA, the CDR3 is TGTGCCAGCGGAGGGAGGGCCACGGGCACAGATACGCAGTATTTT.

The CDR3 here is CASSLYTSGESVSYGYTF. The CDR3 DNA reads TGTGCCAGCAGCCTATATACCAGCGGGGAATCGGTGAGCTATGGCTACACCTTC. This chain connects TRBV5-6 to TRBJ1-2; D call uncertain. V was pared by 4 bases and J by 4 bases, with 26 bases between. This CDR3 has 18 amino acids. Germline V gene sequence: CDR1 SGHDT, CDR2 YYEEEE.